These 28 T cell receptor beta chains came from one sample sequenced in a study of response to subunit inactivated influenza vaccine. Each CDR3 protein is one row after TCRdb ran MiXCR on the RT-PCR reads. The repertoire holds a few hundred thousand distinct CDR3 sequences, 10% to 12% seen once, with approximately 11% in the top ten. These data were also filed under a second study, of T cells expressing NK-cell markers. That paper notes: TCR beta cDNA was generated via 5'RACE template switching incorporating UMIs.

The specimen comprised PBMCs from blood, sampled on the day of vaccination. The receptors here all came from a man between 50 and 59 years old who received an inactivated influenza vaccine.

This clonotype was detected many times. The chain carries TRBV11-2 and TRBJ2-7, with no clear D. The CDR3 length is 12 residues. Trimming took off 2 bases at V and 2 bases at J, with 4 bases between the two ends. CDR1 is SGHAT, CDR2 FQNNGV, per germline. The CDR3 sequence is CASSLRTYEQYF. The CDR3 DNA follows: TGTGCCAGCAGCTTACGCACCTACGAGCAGTACTTC.

This clonotype was counted between two and nine times. The chain uses TRBV28 and TRBJ2-7; TRBD2 matches 7 bases. Germline CDR1 MDHEN, CDR2 SYDVKM. V lost 7 bases and J lost 4; bases outside the gene matches: 10. This CDR3 has 14 residues. In DNA, the CDR3 is TGTGCCAGCAACGGAGGGAGGGCAGTTTACGAGCAGTACTTC. It codes for CASNGGRAVYEQYF.

This clonotype occurred a few times. The chain is built from TRBV7-9 and TRBJ2-1; D is undetermined. Germline assignment: CDR1 SEHNR and CDR2 FQNEAQ (reference sequence). The CDR3 sequence is 14 residues long. Trimming cost V 5 bases and J 4 bases, with 12 bases left between them. The CDR3 DNA reads as TGTGCCAGCAGCCCTAAGGATTGGTACAATGAGCAGTTCTTC. This sequence encodes CASSPKDWYNEQFF.

This clonotype was found many times. The CDR3 is CASTRRVKDEQFF. Here the CDR3 DNA reads TGTGCCAGCACCCGCAGGGTTAAGGATGAGCAGTTCTTC. The chain carries TRBV7-2 and TRBJ2-1; weak D call: TRBD1 (5 bases). This CDR3 region has 13 residues. Per the germline V gene, CDR1 is SGHTA and CDR2 is FQGNSA. Trimming took off 7 bases at V and 8 bases at J, with 15 bases between the two ends. Using reference TRBV7-2 and TRBJ2-1 for the parts outside the CDR3, the full variable domain is GAGVSQSPSNKVTEKGKDVELRCDPISGHTALYWYRQSLGQGLEFLIYFQGNSAPDKSGLPSDRFSAERTGGSVSTLTIQRTQQEDSAVYLCASTRRVKDEQFFGPGTRLTVL.

This clonotype has only a few counts. The chain recombines TRBV5-1 with TRBJ2-2; D gene unclear. The ends were cut back, 0 bases at V and 1 base at J, with 7 bases in the middle. Germline assignment: CDR1 SGHRS and CDR2 YFSETQ. The CDR3 is 15 residues long. CDR3 bases: TGCGCCAGCAGCTTGGAGTCTCGGAACACCGGGGAGCTGTTTTTT. Translating gives CASSLESRNTGELFF.

This clonotype was picked up a small number of times. This chain uses TRBV6-6 with TRBJ2-3; D gene uncertain. With 7 bases removed from V and 4 bases from J, the gap between germline ends came to 6 bases. Looked up from germline, CDR1 is MNHNY and CDR2 is SVGAGI (reference sequence). This CDR3 contains 11 residues. The CDR3 sequence: CASTPSDTQYF. CDR3 sequence (DNA): TGTGCCAGCACCCCCTCAGATACGCAGTATTTT.

The table lists this clonotype with a few counts. This chain uses TRBV4-2 with TRBJ2-1; TRBD2 is a possible D gene (6 bases). CDR3 length: 16 residues. V lost 4 bases to trimming and J lost 2 bases, with 15 bases between them. The V gene's germline CDR1 is LGHNA and CDR2 YNFKEQ. CDR3 in DNA: TGTGCCAGCAGCCCCCTGGGTAGCGGAGCCTACAATGAGCAGTTCTTC. Protein: CASSPLGSGAYNEQFF.

J is TRBJ1-1 and V is TRBV28; D is perhaps TRBD1 (6 bases). From germline, CDR1 is MDHEN and CDR2 SYDVKM. The ends were cut back, 8 bases at V and 8 bases at J, with 27 bases in the middle. The CDR3 runs to 16 residues. In DNA form, the CDR3 reads TGTGCCAGCGGTAACCCGGCGGCAGGAGGTAGGGGGGAAGCTTTCTTT. Translation gives CASGNPAAGGRGEAFF.

This chain uses TRBV20-1 with TRBJ2-2; 11 bases align to TRBD2. The CDR3 consists of 15 residues. The V segment lost 2 bases and the J segment 5 bases; nucleotides outside the gene matches: 4. The germline V gene has CDR1 DFQATT and CDR2 SNEGSKA (reference sequence). CDR3 in amino acids: CSARLAGGRTGELFF. CDR3 DNA: TGCAGTGCTAGACTAGCGGGGGGCAGAACCGGGGAGCTGTTTTTT.

This clonotype was found a few times. The chain links TRBV12-3 or TRBV12-4 to TRBJ2-5; possible D gene TRBD1, 6 bases. The CDR3 covers 13 residues. V lost 6 bases to trimming and J lost 5 bases, with 13 bases between them. This chain's CDR3 is CASRQGVMETQYF. The CDR3 DNA reads as TGTGCCAGCAGACAGGGTGTTATGGAGACCCAGTACTTC.

This clonotype was detected only a few times. This rearrangement joins TRBV15 to TRBJ1-5; D gene ambiguous. The V end was cut by 0 bases, the J end by 3 bases, with 9 bases between. Germline V gene sequence: CDR1 LNHNV, CDR2 YYDKDF (reference sequence). The CDR3 extends over 15 amino acids. DNA of the CDR3: TGTGCCACCAGCAGAGATAGGGCAGCCAATCAGCCCCAGCATTTT. This codes for CATSRDRAANQPQHF.

This clonotype was detected only a few times. In DNA, the CDR3 is TGTGCCAGCACCGGGGACCTGGACGCCGGGGAGCTGTTTTTT. Encoded protein: CASTGDLDAGELFF. This chain joins TRBV28 and TRBJ2-2; either TRBD1 or TRBD2 may supply D (5 bases each). The CDR3 is 14 residues long. Per the germline V gene, CDR1 is MDHEN and CDR2 is SYDVKM. Trimming removed 7 bases from V and 6 bases from J, with 15 bases in between.

The chain combines TRBV10-3 with TRBJ2-3, with D possibly called TRBD1 or TRBD2 (5 bases each). Between the trimmed V and J ends, which lost 7 bases and 2 bases, there was a span of 10 bases. Germline-derived CDR1 and CDR2 are ENHRY and SYGVKD. The CDR3 runs to 13 residues. CDR3: CAITKGTTDTQYF. CDR3 DNA: TGTGCCATCACGAAGGGGACCACAGATACGCAGTATTTT.

The chain uses TRBV12-2 and TRBJ2-7; TRBD1 is the table's D call and was not checked against the DNA. TRBV12-2 has pseudogene status. CDR3 size: 15 residues. The CDR3 bases are TGTGCAAGTCGCTTAGACGGGACAGGGTCCGACGAGCAGTACTTC. It translates to CASRLDGTGSDEQYF.

In its sample, this clonotype was seen a few times. V is TRBV12-3 or TRBV12-4 and J is TRBJ2-7; TRBD2 matches at 9 bases. The CDR3 runs 13 residues. Trimming at V came to 7 bases and at J to 6 bases, leaving 7 bases not matched to a gene. In DNA, the CDR3 is TGTGCCAGCACCTTAGCGGGAGCTGGCGAGCAGTACTTC. Residues: CASTLAGAGEQYF.

This clonotype was detected once. V usage is TRBV5-1 and J usage is TRBJ2-3; D uncertain. CDR3 length: 14 residues. Trimming took off 4 bases at V and 4 bases at J, with 13 bases between the two ends. Germline V gene lookup returns CDR1 SGHRS and CDR2 YFSETQ. CDR3 residues: CASSPGSGSDTQYF. Here the CDR3 DNA reads TGCGCCAGCAGCCCTGGATCGGGTTCAGATACGCAGTATTTT.

This clonotype was detected many times. The chain employs TRBV12-3 or TRBV12-4 and TRBJ1-2, with TRBD1 matching over 8 bases. CDR3 length equals 16 residues. The junction had 9 bases not matched to a gene; V was cut back by 3 bases and J by 3 bases. The DNA of the CDR3 is TGTGCCAGCAGTTTGGTCCCAGGGGGCCTGGACTATGGCTACACCTTC. Translation gives CASSLVPGGLDYGYTF.

This chain uses TRBV3-1 with TRBJ2-7; D is unclear. CDR1 and CDR2 from the germline V gene are LGHDT and YNNKEL (reference sequence). V was pared by 0 bases and J by 7 bases, with 10 bases between. The CDR3 is made up of 13 amino acids. The CDR3 coding sequence is TGTGCCAGCAGCCAAGAGGGCACTTTTGAGCAGTACTTC. Translated: CASSQEGTFEQYF.

At least ten counts were recorded for this clonotype. The chain links TRBV6-1 to TRBJ2-5; 7 bases map to TRBD1. The junction had 16 bases not matched to a gene; V was cut back by 6 bases and J by 3 bases. This CDR3 has 17 residues. Germline loops: CDR1 MNHNS, CDR2 SASEGT. CDR3 sequence: CASRNIYRGSQKETQYF. CDR3 bases: TGTGCCAGCAGGAATATTTACAGGGGCAGTCAAAAAGAGACCCAGTACTTC.

The chain couples TRBV29-1 to TRBJ2-6; TRBD1 is a possible D gene (6 bases). The germline gives CDR1 SQVTM, CDR2 ANQGSEA. Trimming took 4 bases from V and 4 from J, leaving 8 bases between them. The CDR3 has 13 amino acids. CDR3 amino acids: CSVGTAGANVLTF. The CDR3 bases are TGCAGCGTTGGGACAGCCGGGGCCAACGTCCTGACTTTC.

The chain joins TRBV20-1 to TRBJ2-7; TRBD2 matches at 8 bases. The CDR3 has 13 amino acids. The V segment lost 3 bases and the J segment 8 bases; nucleotides outside the gene matches: 9. Germline-derived CDR1 and CDR2 are DFQATT and SNEGSKA (reference sequence). The DNA for the CDR3 is TGCAGTGCTAGTGACAGCGGGGGTTTCCAGCAGTACTTC. This sequence encodes CSASDSGGFQQYF.

The chain has TRBV27 and TRBJ2-7, with TRBD2 identical over 11 bases. This CDR3 has 19 residues. Per the germline V gene, CDR1 is MNHEY and CDR2 is SMNVEV (reference sequence). J was trimmed by 3 bases and V by 3 bases; bases with no gene match: 16. CDR3 region: CASSFRSGTSGLGGYEQYF. The DNA of the CDR3 is TGTGCCAGCAGTTTCAGATCCGGGACTAGCGGTCTGGGGGGCTACGAGCAGTACTTC.

The rearrangement links TRBV6-2 or TRBV6-3 to TRBJ2-5; 8 bases fit TRBD1. The CDR3 is made up of 15 amino acids. Germline V gene lookup returns CDR1 MNHEY and CDR2 SVGEGT. V gave up 4 bases and J gave up 2 bases; unmatched junction bases: 6. CDR3 in amino acids: CASSSRQGPQETQYF. The CDR3 DNA is TGTGCCAGCAGTTCTCGACAGGGGCCTCAAGAGACCCAGTACTTC.

This clonotype turned up a few times. The chain carries TRBV25-1 and TRBJ1-3, with a possible D match to TRBD1 (6 bases). Germline values: CDR1 MGHDK, CDR2 SYGVNS. The CDR3 is made up of 14 amino acids. Trimming removed 4 bases from V and 4 bases from J, with 11 bases in between. The CDR3 reads CASSVGGDGNTIYF. The CDR3, as DNA: TGTGCCAGCAGTGTAGGGGGGGACGGAAACACCATATATTTT.

V is TRBV10-3 and J is TRBJ2-7, with 7 bases lining up with TRBD1. The CDR3 runs to 15 residues. V trimming: 5 bases; J trimming: 0 bases; junction bases outside the gene matches: 7. Germline V gene sequence: CDR1 ENHRY, CDR2 SYGVKD. CDR3 sequence: CAISTGTVASYEQYF. CDR3 DNA: TGTGCCATCAGTACCGGGACAGTCGCCTCCTACGAGCAGTACTTC.

This clonotype came up a few times. V usage is TRBV5-1 and J usage is TRBJ2-3, with TRBD2 identical over 8 bases. This CDR3 is built from 15 residues. The junction had 7 bases not matched to a gene; V was cut back by 4 bases and J by 3 bases. Germline V gene lookup returns CDR1 SGHRS and CDR2 YFSETQ. The CDR3 region is CASSITGTRTDTQYF. CDR3 nucleotide sequence: TGCGCCAGCAGCATTACCGGGACTAGAACAGATACGCAGTATTTT. Drawing the rest from reference TRBV5-1 and TRBJ2-3, the complete variable domain is KAGVTQTPRYLIKTRGQQVTLSCSPISGHRSVSWYQQTPGQGLQFLFEYFSETQRNKGNFPGRFSGRQFSNSRSEMNVSTLELGDSALYLCASSITGTRTDTQYFGPGTRLTVL.

This clonotype has a handful of counts. A junction boundary mismatches the germline segment, possibly from a read error. The chain uses TRBV29-1 and TRBJ2-5, with D tentatively TRBD1 (6 bases). Germline V CDR1 and CDR2: SQVTM, ANQGSEA. CDR3 length: 16 amino acids. CDR3 nucleotides: TGCAGCGCTGAAGGGGGAAAAGGACAGATTCAAGAGACCCAGTACTTC. This gives the protein CSAEGGKGQIQETQYF.

This clonotype occurred many times. The chain combines TRBV5-1 with TRBJ2-5; no definite D call. V was shortened by 0 bases and J by 1 base, with 10 bases between the two germline ends. The CDR3 consists of 15 residues. From germline, CDR1 is SGHRS and CDR2 YFSETQ. CDR3 region: CASSLDYRAQETQYF. DNA for the CDR3: TGCGCCAGCAGCTTGGATTACAGAGCCCAAGAGACCCAGTACTTC.